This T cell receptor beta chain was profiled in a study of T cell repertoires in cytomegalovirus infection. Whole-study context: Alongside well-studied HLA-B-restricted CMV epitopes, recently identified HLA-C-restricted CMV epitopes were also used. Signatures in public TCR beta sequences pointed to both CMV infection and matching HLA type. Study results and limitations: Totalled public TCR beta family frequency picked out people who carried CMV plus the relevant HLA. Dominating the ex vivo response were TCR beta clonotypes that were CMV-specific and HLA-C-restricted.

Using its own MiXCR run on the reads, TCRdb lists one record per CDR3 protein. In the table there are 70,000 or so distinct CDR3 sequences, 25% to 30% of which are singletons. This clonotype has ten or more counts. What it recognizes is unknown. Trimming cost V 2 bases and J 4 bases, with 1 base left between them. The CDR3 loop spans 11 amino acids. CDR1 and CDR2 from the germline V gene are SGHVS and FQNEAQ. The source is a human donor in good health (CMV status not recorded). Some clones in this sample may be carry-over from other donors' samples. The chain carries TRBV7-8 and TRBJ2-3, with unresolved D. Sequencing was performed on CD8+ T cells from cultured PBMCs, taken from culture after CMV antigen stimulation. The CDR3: CASSLPDTQYF. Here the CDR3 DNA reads TGTGCCAGCAGCTTACCAGATACGCAGTATTTT.